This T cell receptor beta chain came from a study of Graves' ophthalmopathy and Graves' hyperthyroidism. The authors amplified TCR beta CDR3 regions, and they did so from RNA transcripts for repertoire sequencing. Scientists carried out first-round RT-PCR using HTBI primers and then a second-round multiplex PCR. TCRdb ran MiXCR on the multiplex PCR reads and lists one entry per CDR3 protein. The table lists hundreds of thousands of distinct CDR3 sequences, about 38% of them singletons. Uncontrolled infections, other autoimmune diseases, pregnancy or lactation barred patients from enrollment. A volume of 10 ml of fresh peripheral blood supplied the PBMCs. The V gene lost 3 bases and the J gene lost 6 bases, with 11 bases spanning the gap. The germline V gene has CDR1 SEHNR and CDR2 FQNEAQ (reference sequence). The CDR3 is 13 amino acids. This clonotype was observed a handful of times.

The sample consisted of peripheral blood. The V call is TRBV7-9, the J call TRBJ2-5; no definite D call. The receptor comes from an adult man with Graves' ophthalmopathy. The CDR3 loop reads CASSLDTRKTQYF. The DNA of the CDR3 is TGTGCCAGCAGCTTGGATACTCGGAAGACCCAGTACTTC.